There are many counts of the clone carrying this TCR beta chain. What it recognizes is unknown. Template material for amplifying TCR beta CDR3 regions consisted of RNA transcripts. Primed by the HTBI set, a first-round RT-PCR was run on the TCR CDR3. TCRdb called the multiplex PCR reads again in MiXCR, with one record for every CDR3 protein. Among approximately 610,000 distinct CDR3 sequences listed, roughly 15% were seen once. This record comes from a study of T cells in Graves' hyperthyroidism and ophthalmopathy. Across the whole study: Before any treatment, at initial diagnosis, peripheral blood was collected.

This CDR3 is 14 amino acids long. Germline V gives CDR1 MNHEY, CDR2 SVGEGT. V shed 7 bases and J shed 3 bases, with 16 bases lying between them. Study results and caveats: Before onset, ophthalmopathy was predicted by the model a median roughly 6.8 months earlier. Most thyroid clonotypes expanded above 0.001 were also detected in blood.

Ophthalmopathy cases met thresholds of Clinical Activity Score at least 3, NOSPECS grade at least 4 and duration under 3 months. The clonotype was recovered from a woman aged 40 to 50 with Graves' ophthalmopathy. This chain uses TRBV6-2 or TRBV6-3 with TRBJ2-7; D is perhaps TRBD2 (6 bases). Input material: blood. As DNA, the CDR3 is TGTGCCAGCACCTCGGAGGGGCCGCACTACGAGCAGTACTTC. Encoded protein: CASTSEGPHYEQYF.